This entry lists 23 T cell receptor beta chains sequenced from one sample in a study of OX40 agonist ivuxolimab in advanced cancers. The data were produced by immunoSEQ multiplex PCR, yet TCRdb's version contains in-frame clones alone and is incomplete. Of tens of thousands of clones listed, 82% were seen once; the top ten hold about 20%. Sample: CD4+ or CD8+ T cells sorted from blood, taken in a trial of the OX40 agonist ivuxolimab. These receptors were taken from an adult with an advanced solid tumor such as melanoma, head and neck, liver or kidney cancer.

The chain uses TRBV28 and TRBJ2-1; 7 positions agree with TRBD1. The junction had 1 base not matched to a gene; V was cut back by 2 bases and J by 3 bases. Germline assignment: CDR1 MDHEN and CDR2 SYDVKM. This CDR3 is built from 14 residues. The DNA of the CDR3 is TGTGCCAGCAGTTTACGGACAGGCTACAATGAGCAGTTCTTC. Residues: CASSLRTGYNEQFF.

The chain combines TRBV28 with TRBJ1-5; TRBD1 aligns across 7 bases. Per germline, CDR1 MDHEN and CDR2 SYDVKM. CDR3 length: 16 residues. V lost 7 bases, J lost 6 bases, and 15 bases stayed unmatched. The CDR3 region has the DNA TGTGCCAGCAACCTAGGGAGGGGGCCCGCGGCTCAGCCCCAGCATTTT. It specifies CASNLGRGPAAQPQHF.

The chain couples TRBV7-9 to TRBJ2-1, with 7 bases that match TRBD2. Looked up from germline, CDR1 is SEHNR and CDR2 is FQNEAQ (reference sequence). The CDR3 contains 15 residues. V was pared by 4 bases and J by 7 bases, with 10 bases of the junction left unmatched. CDR3 nucleotide sequence: TGTGCCAGCAGCTCGGGGGGTGTGGAAAAAAATGAGCAGTTCTTC. It encodes CASSSGGVEKNEQFF.

This chain uses TRBV19 with TRBJ2-3; 9 bases agree with TRBD2. The germline V gene encodes CDR1 LNHDA and CDR2 SQIVND (reference sequence). Trimming cost V 10 bases and J 1 base; bases outside gene matches: 6. The CDR3 totals 14 residues. The CDR3 sequence: CATETSGRTDTQYF. CDR3 coding DNA: TGTGCCACCGAGACTAGCGGACGCACAGATACGCAGTATTTT.

Written as DNA, the CDR3 is TGTGCCTGGAGTGCCGGGGGTAATGAAAAACTGTTTTTT. It translates to CAWSAGGNEKLFF. The V gene is TRBV30, the J gene TRBJ1-4; weak D call: TRBD1 (5 bases). CDR3 length: 13 amino acids. CDR1 and CDR2 from the germline V gene are GTSNPN and SVGIG (reference sequence). The V and J ends lost 1 base and 4 bases respectively, with 7 bases between them. Full variable domain (rest looked up from reference TRBV30 and TRBJ1-4): SQTIHQWPATLVQPVGSPLSLECTVEGTSNPNLYWYRQAAGRGLQLLFYSVGIGQISSEVPQNLSASRPQDRQFILSSKKLLLSDSGFYLCAWSAGGNEKLFFGSGTQLSVL.

The chain has TRBV11-3 and TRBJ2-1, with D hard to call. Germline assignment: CDR1 SGHNT and CDR2 YENEEA. The V gene lost 2 bases and the J gene lost 1 base, with 3 bases spanning the gap. This CDR3 region has 13 residues. The CDR3 here is CASSLTSYNEQFF. CDR3 bases: TGTGCCAGCAGCTTAACTTCCTACAATGAGCAGTTCTTC. Supplemented by reference TRBV11-3 and TRBJ2-1, the full variable domain reads EAGVVQSPRYKIIEKKQPVAFWCNPISGHNTLYWYLQNLGQGPELLIRYENEEAVDDSQLPKDRFSAERLKGVDSTLKIQPAELGDSAVYLCASSLTSYNEQFFGPGTRLTVL.

This chain uses TRBV2 with TRBJ2-7; D is undetermined. There are 14 residues in the CDR3. CDR1 is SNHLY, CDR2 FYNNEI, per germline. The germline V and J ends were trimmed by 4 bases and 4 bases, with 14 bases remaining between them. CDR3 residues: CASSATVVRYEQYF. In DNA, the CDR3 is TGTGCCAGCAGTGCGACCGTAGTTAGATACGAGCAGTACTTC.

The chain uses TRBV6-1 and TRBJ1-5; the D is unclear. This CDR3 is 14 amino acids long. Deletions cut 1 base from V and 6 bases from J, with 10 bases between. The germline V gene encodes CDR1 MNHNS and CDR2 SASEGT. The CDR3 is CASSEDLPSQPQHF. The CDR3 DNA follows: TGTGCCAGCAGTGAAGACCTGCCAAGTCAGCCCCAGCATTTT.

The V call is TRBV29-1, the J call TRBJ2-1; TRBD2 agrees at 10 bases. The ends lost 4 bases at V and 4 bases at J; junction bases unmatched: 7. The CDR3 is 15 amino acids. CDR1 SQVTM and CDR2 ANQGSEA come from the germline V gene. The CDR3 bases are TGCAGCGTTGTTGTTGCTAGCGGGAGTTACAATGAGCAGTTCTTC. Residues: CSVVVASGSYNEQFF.

The chain combines TRBV28 with TRBJ2-6, with 7 bases matching TRBD1. Germline V gene lookup returns CDR1 MDHEN and CDR2 SYDVKM. Germline trimming cut 6 bases from V and 1 base from J; bases unmatched to any gene: 12. This CDR3 has 18 amino acids. The CDR3 nucleotides are TGTGCCAGCAGAACCAGACAGGGAAAAGCGTCTGGGGCCAACGTCCTGACTTTC. Its translation is CASRTRQGKASGANVLTF.

This clone has just a few counts. V is TRBV7-8 and J is TRBJ2-3, with no clear D. Germline values: CDR1 SGHVS, CDR2 FQNEAQ. There are 14 residues in the CDR3. V was trimmed by 5 bases and J by 5 bases, leaving 14 bases between them. CDR3 sequence: CASSTSWELDTQYF. CDR3 sequence (DNA): TGTGCCAGCAGCACATCTTGGGAATTAGATACGCAGTATTTT. Combining the CDR3 with reference TRBV7-8 and TRBJ2-3 gives the whole variable domain GAGVSQSPRYKVAKRGQDVALRCDPISGHVSLFWYQQALGQGPEFLTYFQNEAQLDKSGLPSDRFFAERPEGSVSTLKIQRTQQEDSAVYLCASSTSWELDTQYFGPGTRLTVL.

The V and J genes are TRBV5-4 and TRBJ1-2; D is ambiguous. Trimming removed 5 bases from V and 6 bases from J, with 11 bases in between. Germline V CDR1 and CDR2: SGHNT, YYREEE (reference sequence). CDR3 size: 12 residues. The CDR3 DNA reads as TGTGCCAGCAGTTTTGGCGTCCATGGCTACACCTTC. Encoded protein: CASSFGVHGYTF.

The rearrangement joins TRBV28 to TRBJ2-1, with TRBD2 identical over 11 bases. CDR3 length: 16 residues. The trim removed 4 bases at V and 15 bases at J, leaving 17 bases unmatched. CDR1 MDHEN and CDR2 SYDVKM come from the germline V gene. The DNA for the CDR3 is TGTGCCAGCAGTTCAGCGTTCGGGACTAGCGGTCCCCGCCCGTTCTTC. Protein: CASSSAFGTSGPRPFF.

This chain uses TRBV5-1 with TRBJ1-2; 9 bases map to TRBD1. The CDR3 totals 16 residues. Germline values: CDR1 SGHRS, CDR2 YFSETQ. With V trimmed by 4 bases and J by 8 bases, 15 bases remained unmatched. This CDR3 reads CASSDRTGTGTGGYTF. In DNA form, the CDR3 reads TGCGCCAGCAGCGACCGAACCGGGACAGGGACTGGGGGCTACACCTTC.

The gene calls are TRBV6-5 and TRBJ1-2; D is unresolved. Germline V gives CDR1 MNHEY, CDR2 SVGAGI. The V end lost 6 bases, the J end lost 5 bases, and 10 bases lay between the germline ends. This CDR3 has 12 residues. As DNA, the CDR3 is TGTGCCAGCAGACGTGTAGGGTATGGCTACACCTTC. This translates into CASRRVGYGYTF.

The chain has TRBV4-1 and TRBJ2-3; TRBD1 matches 9 bases. This CDR3 is built from 20 residues. The germline V gene has CDR1 MGHRA and CDR2 YSYEKL. J was trimmed by 3 bases and V by 4 bases; bases with no gene match: 20. CDR3 coding DNA: TGCGCCAGCAGCCGCCACCCGGGACAGGGTAGTTCGTTGGGGACAGATACGCAGTATTTT. Translation gives CASSRHPGQGSSLGTDTQYF.

The chain carries TRBV5-1 and TRBJ1-2; D might be TRBD1 (6 bases). The CDR3 totals 17 residues. V dropped 2 bases and J dropped 2 bases, with 19 bases sitting between them. The V gene's germline CDR1 is SGHRS and CDR2 YFSETQ. CDR3 amino acids: CASSLLDTGTTNYGYTF. The CDR3, as DNA: TGCGCCAGCAGCTTATTGGACACCGGGACAACCAACTATGGCTACACCTTC.

This chain uses TRBV9 with TRBJ1-1, with D perhaps matching TRBD1 (6 bases). From germline, CDR1 is SGDLS and CDR2 YYNGEE. This CDR3 region has 15 residues. Between the trimmed V and J ends, which lost 2 bases and 1 base, there was a span of 12 bases. The chain's CDR3 is CASSVLRTENTEAFF. In nucleotides, the CDR3 is TGTGCCAGCAGCGTTCTGAGGACAGAGAACACTGAAGCTTTCTTT.

The table lists this clone with a count of one. The rearrangement uses TRBV7-2 and TRBJ1-4, with D possibly TRBD1 on 5 matching bases. CDR1 SGHTA and CDR2 FQGNSA come from the germline V gene. V was shortened by 7 bases and J by 6 bases, with 15 bases between the two germline ends. The CDR3 totals 14 residues. DNA of the CDR3: TGTGCCAGCACCTTGAGGGTCAGGGATGAAAAACTGTTTTTT. Amino acids: CASTLRVRDEKLFF.

The gene calls are TRBV11-2 and TRBJ2-5, with D perhaps matching TRBD2 (5 bases). V was shortened by 5 bases and J by 7 bases, with 11 bases between the two germline ends. Germline CDR1 is SGHAT and CDR2 is FQNNGV. The CDR3 has 12 amino acids. CDR3 protein: CASSPPGGTQYF. The CDR3 DNA reads TGTGCCAGCAGCCCCCCCGGAGGGACCCAGTACTTC.

This sequence joins TRBV28 and TRBJ1-2; no clear D gene. The germline gives CDR1 MDHEN, CDR2 SYDVKM. The ends were cut back, 6 bases at V and 1 base at J, with 12 bases in the middle. The CDR3 spans 14 residues. The CDR3 here is CASRNNNNNYGYTF. Here the CDR3 DNA reads TGTGCCAGCAGGAACAACAACAATAACTATGGCTACACCTTC.

This chain uses TRBV13 with TRBJ1-2; D uncertain. Trimming stripped 0 bases from V and 9 bases from J, with 14 bases between. This CDR3 region has 14 residues. CDR1 is PRHDT and CDR2 is FYEKMQ in the germline V gene (reference sequence). CDR3 nucleotides: TGTGCCAGCAGCTTAGGTCAGCAGCTGGCTAGCTACACCTTC. It is translated as CASSLGQQLASYTF.

The V gene is TRBV6-1, the J gene TRBJ2-1, with no clear D. This CDR3 has 10 amino acids. CDR1 is MNHNS, CDR2 SASEGT, per germline. V gave up 4 bases and J gave up 8 bases, with 3 bases separating them. CDR3 residues: CASSVYEQFF. The DNA for the CDR3 is TGTGCCAGCAGTGTTTATGAGCAGTTCTTC.